One sample yielded the 9 T cell receptor beta chains listed below, sequenced in a study of neoadjuvant anti-PD-1 for oral cavity cancer. This sample's time point: after neoadjuvant nivolumab, at surgical resection. Produced via immunoSEQ multiplex PCR; TCRdb's table is partial and in-frame only. The sample consists of about 23,000 clones, less than 35% of them appearing once. The sample was tumor tissue, taken after nivolumab (anti-PD-1) treatment. Receptors were obtained from a person aged 35-80 years with oral cavity squamous cell carcinoma.

The rearrangement uses TRBV11-2 and TRBJ2-3; 9 nucleotides align to TRBD1. The V segment lost 5 bases and the J segment 2 bases; nucleotides outside the gene matches: 2. CDR1 is SGHAT, CDR2 FQNNGV, per germline. This CDR3 is built from 14 residues. CDR3 amino acids: CASSRDRVTDTQYF. DNA of the CDR3: TGTGCCAGCAGCCGGGACAGGGTCACAGATACGCAGTATTTT.

This chain connects TRBV10-2 to TRBJ2-5, with 7 bases that match TRBD2. Trimming removed 7 bases from V and 2 bases from J; junction bases left unmatched: 7. From germline, CDR1 is WSHSY and CDR2 SAAADI. The length of the CDR3 is 14 residues. This chain's CDR3 is CASKGSGLQETQYF. CDR3 nucleotides: TGCGCCAGCAAGGGTAGCGGGCTTCAAGAGACCCAGTACTTC.

The chain joins TRBV11-2 to TRBJ2-7; 8 bases line up with TRBD2. The CDR3 sequence is 16 residues long. The germline V gene encodes CDR1 SGHAT and CDR2 FQNNGV. Unmatched junction bases numbered 13, after V lost 5 bases and J lost 4 bases. The CDR3 DNA reads TGTGCCAGCAGCCCGCGGACTAGCCCAAAAGGGTACGAGCAGTACTTC. As protein: CASSPRTSPKGYEQYF.

This clone was seen a few times. The genes are TRBV5-1 and TRBJ1-2, with a possible D match to TRBD1 (5 bases). V lost 0 bases and J lost 4, with 10 bases in between. Germline CDR1 reads SGHRS; CDR2 reads YFSETQ. The CDR3 covers 14 residues. This CDR3 reads CASSLATDSYGYTF. CDR3 DNA sequence: TGCGCCAGCAGCTTGGCAACCGACAGCTATGGCTACACCTTC.

This sequence joins TRBV4-2 and TRBJ1-2; TRBD1 is a possible D gene (6 bases). This CDR3 has 17 residues. CDR1 is LGHNA, CDR2 YNFKEQ, per germline. V was pared by 0 bases and J by 3 bases, with 17 bases between. The CDR3 sequence: CASSQELGGGRDYGYTF. As DNA, the CDR3 is TGTGCCAGCAGCCAAGAATTGGGTGGGGGGCGCGACTATGGCTACACCTTC.

This chain connects TRBV6-1 to TRBJ2-7, with TRBD1 matching 7 bases. CDR3 length equals 13 residues. Germline V gene lookup returns CDR1 MNHNS and CDR2 SASEGT. The ends lost 6 bases at V and 2 bases at J; junction bases unmatched: 4. The CDR3 reads CASSRDSTYEQYF. CDR3 nucleotide sequence: TGTGCCAGCAGCCGGGACAGCACCTACGAGCAGTACTTC.

The genes are TRBV6-6 and TRBJ2-1, with D perhaps matching TRBD2 (5 bases). This CDR3 region has 13 residues. Germline V gives CDR1 MNHNY, CDR2 SVGAGI (reference sequence). V lost 3 bases to trimming and J lost 8 bases, with 11 bases between them. CDR3 DNA sequence: TGTGCCAGCAGTTATAACGGGATCTATGAGCAGTTCTTC. Protein: CASSYNGIYEQFF.

This sequence joins TRBV2 and TRBJ2-1; TRBD1 agrees at 9 bases. V lost 6 bases, J lost 2 bases, and 5 bases stayed unmatched. The CDR3 totals 15 residues. The germline CDR1 and CDR2 sequences are SNHLY and FYNNEI. The CDR3, as DNA: TGTGCCAGCAGCGATACAGGGGGCGCCTACAATGAGCAGTTCTTC. Protein sequence: CASSDTGGAYNEQFF.

The J gene is TRBJ2-7, the V gene TRBV29-1; D possibly uses TRBD1 or TRBD2 (6 bases each). The germline V gene encodes CDR1 SQVTM and CDR2 ANQGSEA. The CDR3 consists of 14 residues. V was clipped by 6 bases and J by 1 base, with 16 bases between them. The CDR3 nucleotides are TGCAGCGTGGCGGGGCAAGGGGGATCCTACGAGCAGTACTTC. Translating it yields CSVAGQGGSYEQYF.